A selection of T cell receptor beta chains follows, all from one sample in a study of blood T cell repertoires in COVID-19. Libraries were prepared by immunoSEQ multiplex PCR; TCRdb keeps only in-frame clonotypes and omits some of them. This table holds some 100,000 clones, roughly 80% found once. The sequenced sample was peripheral blood. These receptors originate from a man aged 50-60 years with acute or convalescent COVID-19. Each CDR3 is given with its conserved first and last residue. A D gene is named only where the DNA matches it firmly. Not all rows give a size; the values are once, few, many and, for expanded clones, a class.

d_call clone_size j_call v_call cdr3_aa cdr3_nt
TRBD1 - TRBJ1-2 TRBV6-1 CASSEGRTGNNYGYTF TGTGCCAGCAGTGAGGGCCGGACAGGGAATAACTATGGCTACACCTTC
TRBD1 - TRBJ2-3 TRBV7-9 CASSAGTGVDTQYF TGTGCCAGCAGCGCAGGGACAGGGGTAGATACGCAGTATTTT
TRBD2 - TRBJ2-5 TRBV5-4 CASSFPTSGLQETQYF TGTGCCAGCAGCTTCCCGACTAGCGGGTTGCAGGAGACCCAGTACTTC
- - TRBJ1-4 TRBV7-9 CASARTANEKLFF TGTGCCAGCGCTAGGACAGCAAATGAAAAACTGTTTTTT
- - TRBJ1-1 TRBV19 CASSIRPLQDTEAFF TGTGCCAGTAGTATAAGGCCCCTTCAGGACACTGAAGCTTTCTTT
- few TRBJ1-5 TRBV2 CASKNSYNQPQHF TGTGCCAGCAAAAACAGCTACAATCAGCCCCAGCATTTT
- - TRBJ1-5 TRBV30 CAWSVAGNQPQHF TGTGCCTGGAGTGTGGCAGGCAATCAGCCCCAGCATTTT
- - TRBJ1-5 TRBV7-8 CASSPMGAVNQPQHF TGTGCCAGCAGCCCCATGGGGGCCGTCAATCAGCCCCAGCATTTT
TRBD2 - TRBJ2-5 TRBV11-2 CASSQTTAGGAETQYF TGTGCCAGCAGCCAGACTACCGCGGGGGGGGCCGAGACCCAGTACTTC
- - TRBJ1-5 TRBV7-8 CASSSQEARQPQHF TGTGCCAGCAGCTCTCAAGAGGCAAGGCAGCCCCAGCATTTT
- - TRBJ2-1 TRBV28 CASGPGRSYNEQFF TGTGCCAGCGGGCCAGGGAGGTCCTACAATGAGCAGTTCTTC
TRBD1 - TRBJ1-5 TRBV7-7 CASSPSEGGSLKEDQPQHF TGTGCCAGCAGCCCCTCTGAAGGGGGCTCCTTGAAGGAGGATCAGCCCCAGCATTTT
- - TRBJ2-7 TRBV7-2 CASSQGGGEQYF TGTGCCAGCAGCCAAGGGGGGGGTGAGCAGTACTTC
TRBD1 few TRBJ1-2 TRBV10-3 CAAGAGGAGIDGYTF TGTGCCGCCGGGGCAGGGGGCGCCGGCATTGACGGCTACACCTTC
- - TRBJ2-5 TRBV24-1 CATSDLYRQETQYF TGTGCCACCAGTGATTTGTACAGACAAGAGACCCAGTACTTC
TRBD2 - TRBJ2-1 TRBV6-6 CASSPGTSGGNEQFF TGTGCCAGCAGCCCCGGGACTAGCGGGGGCAATGAGCAGTTCTTC
TRBD2 - TRBJ2-3 TRBV10-1 CASSEFAGGLTDTQYF TGCGCCAGCAGTGAATTTGCGGGGGGCCTCACAGATACGCAGTATTTT
- - TRBJ1-2 TRBV2 CASSDNLRRLNYGYTF TGTGCCAGCAGTGATAACTTGAGGCGGCTTAACTATGGCTACACCTTC